The next 19 T cell receptor beta chains were all read from a single sample in a study of OX40 agonist ivuxolimab in advanced cancers. TCRdb keeps only in-frame clones here, not all; method: immunoSEQ multiplex PCR. The sample yields around 80,000 clones, 86% seen once. This specimen was CD4+ or CD8+ T cells sorted from blood, taken in a trial of the OX40 agonist ivuxolimab. All receptors derive from an adult with an advanced solid tumor such as melanoma, head and neck, liver or kidney cancer.

This chain uses TRBV28 with TRBJ1-2; maybe TRBD1 (6 bases). Trimming cost V 2 bases and J 8 bases, with 12 bases left between them. Germline lookup yields CDR1 MDHEN and CDR2 SYDVKM. CDR3 length: 13 amino acids. The CDR3 DNA sequence: TGTGCCAGCAGTTTAACAGGGTCTCGGGGCTACACCTTC. As protein: CASSLTGSRGYTF.

This clone occurred once. The V and J genes are TRBV30 and TRBJ2-7; D ambiguous. V dropped 3 bases and J dropped 2 bases, with 14 bases sitting between them. The CDR3 is 14 amino acids. Germline CDR1 and CDR2: GTSNPN and SVGIG (reference sequence). The CDR3 sequence is CAWRGGLLTYEQYF. CDR3 DNA sequence: TGTGCCTGGAGAGGCGGCCTTCTAACCTACGAGCAGTACTTC.

The chain couples TRBV5-1 to TRBJ1-5, with D tentatively TRBD1 (5 bases). The CDR3 sequence is 13 residues long. Germline CDR1 and CDR2: SGHRS and YFSETQ. The V gene lost 4 bases and the J gene lost 6 bases, with 11 bases spanning the gap. The CDR3 region has the DNA TGCGCCAGCAGCCGAGGGGTCGGTCAGCCCCAGCATTTT. Translation: CASSRGVGQPQHF.

The chain has TRBV6-5 and TRBJ1-2; D is uncertain. The CDR3 sequence is 13 residues long. Trimming pared 5 bases from V and 2 bases from J, leaving 9 bases between. The germline CDR1 and CDR2 sequences are MNHEY and SVGAGI. The CDR3 reads CASSAAGNYGYTF. The CDR3 region has the DNA TGTGCCAGCAGTGCAGCCGGGAACTATGGCTACACCTTC.

The rearrangement joins TRBV18 to TRBJ1-5; D gene unclear. The CDR3 has 13 residues. Germline CDR1 and CDR2: KGHSH and LQKENI. Trimming took off 5 bases at V and 4 bases at J, with 9 bases between the two ends. The CDR3 sequence is CASSAESNQPQHF. The CDR3 nucleotides are TGTGCCAGCTCAGCAGAGAGTAATCAGCCCCAGCATTTT.

A note on this clone: Compared with germline, one end of the junction differs, possibly owing to a read error. This chain uses TRBV6-4 with TRBJ2-1; D remains ambiguous. Germline CDR1 and CDR2: MRHNA and SNTAGT. The CDR3 is 13 amino acids. The CDR3 bases are TGTGCCAGCAGTGACTCGCGGACCGATGAGCGGTTCTTC. It yields the protein CASSDSRTDERFF.

The J gene is TRBJ2-2, the V gene TRBV29-1; possible D gene TRBD1, 5 bases. CDR1 is SQVTM, CDR2 ANQGSEA, per germline. Trimming pared 4 bases from V and 4 bases from J, leaving 10 bases between. The CDR3 extends over 13 amino acids. CDR3 amino acids: CSVGTLGTGELFF. The CDR3 DNA sequence: TGCAGCGTTGGGACACTGGGCACCGGGGAGCTGTTTTTT.

This clone was seen a few times. This chain links TRBV30 with TRBJ1-5; no firm D call. Between the trimmed V and J ends, which lost 0 bases and 3 bases, there was a span of 6 bases. CDR3 size: 13 residues. The V gene's germline CDR1 is GTSNPN and CDR2 SVGIG (reference sequence). CDR3 in amino acids: CAWSVAINQPQHF. The CDR3 coding sequence is TGTGCCTGGAGTGTAGCGATCAATCAGCCCCAGCATTTT.

V usage is TRBV7-2 and J usage is TRBJ2-1; D not certain. The CDR3 is made up of 16 amino acids. The V and J ends lost 0 bases and 7 bases respectively, with 16 bases between them. CDR1 and CDR2 from the germline V gene are SGHTA and FQGNSA. The CDR3, as DNA: TGTGCCAGCAGCTTAGCAGGCCGGCTCCAGTGGAATGAGCAGTTCTTC. Translated, it gives CASSLAGRLQWNEQFF.

The V gene is TRBV10-3, the J gene TRBJ2-5; no clear D gene. CDR3 size: 16 residues. The germline V gene encodes CDR1 ENHRY and CDR2 SYGVKD. Trimming removed 4 bases from V and 5 bases from J, with 20 bases in between. The CDR3 reads CAISGSTPPGRETQYF. In DNA form, the CDR3 reads TGTGCCATCAGTGGGTCGACCCCTCCGGGTCGGGAGACCCAGTACTTC.

The V gene is TRBV6-5, the J gene TRBJ1-5; 9 nucleotides match TRBD1. Per the germline V gene, CDR1 is MNHEY and CDR2 is SVGAGI. The CDR3 has 14 amino acids. The V segment lost 6 bases and the J segment 6 bases; nucleotides outside the gene matches: 6. The CDR3 bases are TGTGCCAGCAGAAGACAGGGGGGGAGTCAGCCCCAGCATTTT. This codes for CASRRQGGSQPQHF.

The chain joins TRBV18 to TRBJ1-1; 7 positions match TRBD1. The CDR3 consists of 16 residues. Germline V gene sequence: CDR1 KGHSH, CDR2 LQKENI. V was clipped by 3 bases and J by 1 base; unmatched bases: 8. The CDR3 region is CASSPNDRAANTEAFF. CDR3 DNA: TGTGCCAGCTCACCTAACGACAGGGCGGCGAACACTGAAGCTTTCTTT.

The V gene is TRBV6-5, the J gene TRBJ1-4, with unresolved D. There are 14 residues in the CDR3. Trimming took 4 bases from V and 4 from J, leaving 10 bases between them. Per germline, CDR1 MNHEY and CDR2 SVGAGI. The chain's CDR3 is CASSLFSRNEKLFF. CDR3 DNA sequence: TGTGCCAGCAGTTTGTTCTCACGTAATGAAAAACTGTTTTTT.

This clone was observed a single time. The chain links TRBV1 to TRBJ2-1; the D call of TRBD2 is as the table states it, not checked on the DNA. TRBV1 is flagged as a pseudogene. There are 14 residues in the CDR3. Here the CDR3 DNA reads TGCACCAGCAGGTTAGCGGGGGGGATCAATGAGCAGTTCTTC. It is translated as CTSRLAGGINEQFF.

As to this clone: One end of the junction varies from germline; a read error may be responsible. The CDR3 DNA is TGTGCTAGTGCCCAGGGGACCAACTTTGGCTACACCTTC. Amino acids: CASAQGTNFGYTF. The chain recombines TRBV12-5 with TRBJ1-2, with D perhaps matching TRBD1 (6 bases). This CDR3 is built from 13 residues. CDR1 and CDR2 from the germline V gene are LGHNT and FRNRAP.

The rearrangement links TRBV6-5 to TRBJ2-5; perhaps TRBD2 as D (6 bases). The ends were cut back, 4 bases at V and 4 bases at J, with 19 bases in the middle. Germline assignment: CDR1 MNHEY and CDR2 SVGAGI. This CDR3 is 16 amino acids long. The CDR3 DNA sequence: TGTGCCAGCAGTTGGGCTCAGGGAGGAGGCACAGAGACCCAGTACTTC. Its protein product is CASSWAQGGGTETQYF.

A single count supports this clone. J is TRBJ2-7 and V is TRBV29-1; 8 bases line up with TRBD1. The V gene end was trimmed by 4 bases and the J gene end by 5 bases; junction bases not matched to a gene: 4. CDR3 length: 12 amino acids. Germline V CDR1 and CDR2: SQVTM, ANQGSEA. The CDR3 spells CSVGTGLHEQYF. Written as DNA, the CDR3 is TGCAGCGTTGGGACAGGGTTGCACGAGCAGTACTTC.

The chain has TRBV7-9 and TRBJ2-5; 8 bases map to TRBD1. V dropped 0 bases and J dropped 1; count of bases not matched to a gene: 1. This CDR3 is 15 amino acids long. The germline gives CDR1 SEHNR, CDR2 FQNEAQ (reference sequence). The CDR3 loop is CASSLATGVQETQYF. In nucleotides, the CDR3 is TGTGCCAGCAGCTTAGCGACAGGGGTCCAAGAGACCCAGTACTTC.

V usage is TRBV7-2 and J usage is TRBJ2-3; D uncertain. The CDR3 runs 14 residues. V lost 5 bases and J 0 bases, leaving 9 bases between the germline ends. Per the germline V gene, CDR1 is SGHTA and CDR2 is FQGNSA. CDR3 residues: CASSLQTSTDTQYF. The CDR3 nucleotides read TGTGCCAGCAGCCTGCAGACTAGCACAGATACGCAGTATTTT. Combining the CDR3 with reference TRBV7-2 and TRBJ2-3 gives the whole variable domain GAGVSQSPSNKVTEKGKDVELRCDPISGHTALYWYRQSLGQGLEFLIYFQGNSAPDKSGLPSDRFSAERTGGSVSTLTIQRTQQEDSAVYLCASSLQTSTDTQYFGPGTRLTVL.